This T cell receptor (beta chain) was sequenced for a study of T cell responses to AZD1222 COVID-19 vaccine. Whole-study results and caveats: There were mostly white British donors and more females than males, and clonal diversity was possibly underestimated.

Generated by immunoSEQ multiplex PCR, the TCRdb table keeps only in-frame clones and is missing some. Counted here are around 53,000 clones, approximately 85% occurring once; the ten biggest clones make up about 20%. For this clone: The antigen remains unidentified.

The sample consisted of peripheral blood, taken on day 0 of MenACWY control vaccination. The receptor's source is an adult in good health.

The CDR3 spells CASSRGNYNEQFF. Here the CDR3 DNA reads TGTGCCAGCAGCCGGGGAAATTACAATGAGCAGTTCTTC. The chain joins TRBV5-6 to TRBJ2-1; D perhaps matches TRBD2 (5 bases). The V end was cut by 4 bases, the J end by 4 bases, with 9 bases between. CDR3 length: 13 amino acids. CDR1 SGHDT and CDR2 YYEEEE come from the germline V gene. Looking up the rest from reference TRBV5-6 and TRBJ2-1 gives the full variable domain: DAGVTQSPTHLIKTRGQQVTLRCSPKSGHDTVSWYQQALGQGPQFIFQYYEEEERQRGNFPDRFSGHQFPNYSSELNVNALLLGDSALYLCASSRGNYNEQFFGPGTRLTVL.